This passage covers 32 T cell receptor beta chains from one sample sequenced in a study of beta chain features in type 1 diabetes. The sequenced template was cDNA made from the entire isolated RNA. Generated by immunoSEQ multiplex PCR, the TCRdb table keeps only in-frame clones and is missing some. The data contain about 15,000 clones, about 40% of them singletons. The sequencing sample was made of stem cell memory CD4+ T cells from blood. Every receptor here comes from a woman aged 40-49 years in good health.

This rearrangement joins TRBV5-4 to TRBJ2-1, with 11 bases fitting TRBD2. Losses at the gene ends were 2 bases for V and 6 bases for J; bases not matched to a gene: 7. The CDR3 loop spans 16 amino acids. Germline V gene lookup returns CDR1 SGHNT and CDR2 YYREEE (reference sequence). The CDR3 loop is CASSFSLLAGGNEQFF. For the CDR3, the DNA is TGTGCCAGCAGCTTCTCGCTCCTAGCGGGGGGCAATGAGCAGTTCTTC.

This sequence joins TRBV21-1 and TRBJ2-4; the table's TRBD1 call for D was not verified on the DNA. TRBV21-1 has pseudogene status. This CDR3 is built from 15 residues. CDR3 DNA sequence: TGTGCCAGCAGCAATGACCTGGGCCCTCTAAACATTCAGTACTTC. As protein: CASSNDLGPLNIQYF.

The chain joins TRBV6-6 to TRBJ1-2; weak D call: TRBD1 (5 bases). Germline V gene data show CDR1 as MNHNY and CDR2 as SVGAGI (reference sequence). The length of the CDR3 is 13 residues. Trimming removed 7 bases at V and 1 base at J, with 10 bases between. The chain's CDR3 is CASIDSLNYGYTF. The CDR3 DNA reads TGTGCCAGCATCGACAGCCTTAACTATGGCTACACCTTC.

The CDR3 DNA is TGTGCCAGCAGTGGGGGCGGGGTAGCCAAAAACATTCAGTACTTC. Its translation is CASSGGGVAKNIQYF. The V gene is TRBV2, the J gene TRBJ2-4; TRBD2 might be the D (6 bases). The CDR3 runs to 15 residues. Trimming stripped 4 bases from V and 0 bases from J, with 10 bases between. Germline values: CDR1 SNHLY, CDR2 FYNNEI. The full variable domain, its missing parts supplied by reference TRBV2 and TRBJ2-4, is EPEVTQTPSHQVTQMGQEVILRCVPISNHLYFYWYRQILGQKVEFLVSFYNNEISEKSEIFDDQFSVERPDGSNFTLKIRSTKLEDSAMYFCASSGGGVAKNIQYFGAGTRLSVL.

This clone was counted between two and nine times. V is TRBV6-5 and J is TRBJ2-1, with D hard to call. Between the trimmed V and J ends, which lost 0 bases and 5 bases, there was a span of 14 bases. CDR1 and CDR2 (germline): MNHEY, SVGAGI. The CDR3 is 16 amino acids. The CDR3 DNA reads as TGTGCCAGCAGTTACTCGGGTCTGGGCTCGAACAATGAGCAGTTCTTC. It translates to CASSYSGLGSNNEQFF.

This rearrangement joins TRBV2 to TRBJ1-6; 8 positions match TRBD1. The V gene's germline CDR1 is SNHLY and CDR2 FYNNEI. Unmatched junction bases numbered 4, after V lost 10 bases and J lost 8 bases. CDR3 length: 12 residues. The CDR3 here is CATTGVDSPLHF. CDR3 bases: TGTGCCACGACAGGGGTGGATTCACCCCTCCACTTT. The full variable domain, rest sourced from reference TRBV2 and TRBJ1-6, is EPEVTQTPSHQVTQMGQEVILRCVPISNHLYFYWYRQILGQKVEFLVSFYNNEISEKSEIFDDQFSVERPDGSNFTLKIRSTKLEDSAMYFCATTGVDSPLHFGNGTRLTVT.

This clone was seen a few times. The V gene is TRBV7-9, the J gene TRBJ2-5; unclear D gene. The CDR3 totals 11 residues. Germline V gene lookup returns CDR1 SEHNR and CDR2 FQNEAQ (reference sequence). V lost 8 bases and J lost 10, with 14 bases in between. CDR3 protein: CASDSRWVQYF. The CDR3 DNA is TGTGCCAGCGACTCCCGTTGGGTCCAGTACTTC.

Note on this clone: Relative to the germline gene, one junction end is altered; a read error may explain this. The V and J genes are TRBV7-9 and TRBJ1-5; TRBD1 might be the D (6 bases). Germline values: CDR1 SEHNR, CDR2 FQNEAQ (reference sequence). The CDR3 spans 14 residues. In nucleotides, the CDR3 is TGCGCCAGCAGCCCGAGGGGGGGGTCTCAGCCCCAGCATTTT. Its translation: CASSPRGGSQPQHF.

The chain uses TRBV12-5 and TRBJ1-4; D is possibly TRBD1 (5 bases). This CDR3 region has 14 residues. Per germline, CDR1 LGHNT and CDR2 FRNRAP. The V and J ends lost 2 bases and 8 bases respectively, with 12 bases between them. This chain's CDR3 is CASGLLSGGEKLFF. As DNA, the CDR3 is TGTGCTAGTGGTTTGCTCTCGGGGGGGGAAAAACTGTTTTTT.

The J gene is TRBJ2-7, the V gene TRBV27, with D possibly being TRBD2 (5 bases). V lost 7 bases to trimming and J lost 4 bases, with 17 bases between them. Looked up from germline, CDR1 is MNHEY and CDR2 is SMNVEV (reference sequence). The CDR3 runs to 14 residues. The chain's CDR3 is CASTQATGIYEQYF. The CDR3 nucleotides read TGTGCCAGCACGCAGGCGACGGGGATTTACGAGCAGTACTTC.

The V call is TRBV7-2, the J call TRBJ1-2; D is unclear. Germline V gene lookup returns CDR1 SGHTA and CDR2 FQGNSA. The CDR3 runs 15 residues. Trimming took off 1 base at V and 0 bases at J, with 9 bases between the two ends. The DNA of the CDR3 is TGTGCCAGCAGCTTAGGGTGGGCTGCTAACTATGGCTACACCTTC. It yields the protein CASSLGWAANYGYTF.

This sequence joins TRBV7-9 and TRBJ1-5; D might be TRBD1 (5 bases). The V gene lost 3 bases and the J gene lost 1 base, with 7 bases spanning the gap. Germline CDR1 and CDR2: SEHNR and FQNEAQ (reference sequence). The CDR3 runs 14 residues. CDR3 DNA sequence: TGTGCCAGCAGCTTTCAGGGAAGCAATCAGCCCCAGCATTTT. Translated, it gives CASSFQGSNQPQHF.

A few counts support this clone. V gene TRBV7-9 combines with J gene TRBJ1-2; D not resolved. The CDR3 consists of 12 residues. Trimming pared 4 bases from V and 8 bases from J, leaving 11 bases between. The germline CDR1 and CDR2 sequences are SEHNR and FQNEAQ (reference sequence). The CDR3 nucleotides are TGTGCCAGCAGCTCCCCGCGAGAGGGCTACACCTTC. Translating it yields CASSSPREGYTF.

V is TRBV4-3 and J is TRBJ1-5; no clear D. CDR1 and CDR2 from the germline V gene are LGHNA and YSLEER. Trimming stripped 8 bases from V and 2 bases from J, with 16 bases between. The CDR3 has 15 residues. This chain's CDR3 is CASGPRAGGNQPQHF. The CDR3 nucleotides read TGCGCCAGCGGACCTCGGGCGGGCGGCAATCAGCCCCAGCATTTT.

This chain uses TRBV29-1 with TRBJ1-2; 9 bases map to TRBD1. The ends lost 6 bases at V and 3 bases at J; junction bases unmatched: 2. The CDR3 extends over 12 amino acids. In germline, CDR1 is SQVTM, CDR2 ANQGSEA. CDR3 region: CSVQGADYGYTF. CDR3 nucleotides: TGCAGCGTACAGGGGGCGGACTATGGCTACACCTTC.

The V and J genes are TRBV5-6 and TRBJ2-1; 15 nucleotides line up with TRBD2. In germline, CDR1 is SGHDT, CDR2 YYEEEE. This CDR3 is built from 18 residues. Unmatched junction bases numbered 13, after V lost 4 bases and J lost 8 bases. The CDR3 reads CASSHFTGLAGGLDEQFF. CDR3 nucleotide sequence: TGTGCCAGCAGCCATTTTACAGGACTAGCGGGGGGGTTGGATGAGCAGTTCTTC. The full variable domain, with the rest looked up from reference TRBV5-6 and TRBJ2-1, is DAGVTQSPTHLIKTRGQQVTLRCSPKSGHDTVSWYQQALGQGPQFIFQYYEEEERQRGNFPDRFSGHQFPNYSSELNVNALLLGDSALYLCASSHFTGLAGGLDEQFFGPGTRLTVL.

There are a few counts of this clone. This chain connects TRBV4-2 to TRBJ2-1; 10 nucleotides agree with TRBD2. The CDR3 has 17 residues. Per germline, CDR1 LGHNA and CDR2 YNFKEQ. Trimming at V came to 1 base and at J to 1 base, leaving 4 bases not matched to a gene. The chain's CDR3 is CASSQVPSGGSYNEQFF. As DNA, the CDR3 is TGTGCCAGCAGCCAAGTTCCTAGCGGGGGTTCCTACAATGAGCAGTTCTTC.

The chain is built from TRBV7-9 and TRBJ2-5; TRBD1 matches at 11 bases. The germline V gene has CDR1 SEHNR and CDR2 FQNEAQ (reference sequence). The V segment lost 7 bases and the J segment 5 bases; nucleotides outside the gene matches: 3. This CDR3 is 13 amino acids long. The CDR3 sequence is CASKGTGGETQYF. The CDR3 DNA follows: TGTGCCAGCAAAGGGACAGGGGGGGAGACCCAGTACTTC.

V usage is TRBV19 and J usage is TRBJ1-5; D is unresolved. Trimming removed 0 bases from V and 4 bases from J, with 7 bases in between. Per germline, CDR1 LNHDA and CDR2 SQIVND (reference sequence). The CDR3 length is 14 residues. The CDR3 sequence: CASSIEKRNQPQHF. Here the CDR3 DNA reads TGTGCCAGTAGTATAGAGAAGAGAAATCAGCCCCAGCATTTT.

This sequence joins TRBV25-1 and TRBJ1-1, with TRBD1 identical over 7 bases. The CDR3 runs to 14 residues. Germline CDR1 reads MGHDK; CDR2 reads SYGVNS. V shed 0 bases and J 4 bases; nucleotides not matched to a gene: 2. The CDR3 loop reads CASSEYDRATEAFF. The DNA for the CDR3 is TGTGCCAGCAGTGAATACGACAGGGCCACTGAAGCTTTCTTT.

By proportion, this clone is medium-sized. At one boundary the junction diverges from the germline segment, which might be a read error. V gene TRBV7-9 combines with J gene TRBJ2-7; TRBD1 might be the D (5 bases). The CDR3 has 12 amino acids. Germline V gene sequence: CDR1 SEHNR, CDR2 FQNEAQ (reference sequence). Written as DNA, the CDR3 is TGTGCCAGCAGCTTAGAAGGGGCAAGTCCCAACTTC. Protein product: CASSLEGASPNF.

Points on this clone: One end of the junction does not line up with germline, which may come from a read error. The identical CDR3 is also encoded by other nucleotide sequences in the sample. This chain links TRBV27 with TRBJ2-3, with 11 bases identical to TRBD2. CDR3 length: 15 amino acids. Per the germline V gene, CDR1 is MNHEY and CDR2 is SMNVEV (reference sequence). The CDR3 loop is CASSLGLAGADTQYF. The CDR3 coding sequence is TGTGCCAGTAGTTTAGGACTAGCGGGCGCAGATACGCAGTATTTT.

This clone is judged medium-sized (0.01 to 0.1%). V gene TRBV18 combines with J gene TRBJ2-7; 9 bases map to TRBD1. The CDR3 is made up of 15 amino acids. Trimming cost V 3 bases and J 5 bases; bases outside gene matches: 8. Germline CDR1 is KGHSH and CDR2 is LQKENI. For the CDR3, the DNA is TGTGCCAGCTCACCGGGACAGGGATTCAGGGACGAGCAGTACTTC. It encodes CASSPGQGFRDEQYF.

Here the CDR3 DNA reads TGTGCCAGCAGTCCCGCCCGGGGGACCTACGAGCAGTACTTC. Translated, it gives CASSPARGTYEQYF. The rearrangement links TRBV28 to TRBJ2-7, with a weak D call TRBD2 (6 bases). Trimming stripped 5 bases from V and 2 bases from J, with 13 bases between. Germline CDR1 and CDR2: MDHEN and SYDVKM. The length of the CDR3 is 14 residues. The full variable domain, its missing parts supplied by reference TRBV28 and TRBJ2-7, is DVKVTQSSRYLVKRTGEKVFLECVQDMDHENMFWYRQDPGLGLRLIYFSYDVKMKEKGDIPEGYSVSREKKERFSLILESASTNQTSMYLCASSPARGTYEQYFGPGTRLTVT.

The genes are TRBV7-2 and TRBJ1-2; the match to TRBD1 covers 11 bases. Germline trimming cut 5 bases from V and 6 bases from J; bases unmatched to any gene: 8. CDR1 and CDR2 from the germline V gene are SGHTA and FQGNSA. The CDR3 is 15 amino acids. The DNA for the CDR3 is TGTGCCAGCAGCCAAAGGACAGGGGGCGGCGATGGCTACACCTTC. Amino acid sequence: CASSQRTGGGDGYTF.

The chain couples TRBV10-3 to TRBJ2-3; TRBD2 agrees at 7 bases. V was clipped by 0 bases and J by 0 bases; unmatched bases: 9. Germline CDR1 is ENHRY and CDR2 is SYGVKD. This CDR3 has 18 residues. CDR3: CAISESMIVGGSTDTQYF. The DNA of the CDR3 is TGTGCCATCAGTGAGTCGATGATAGTGGGGGGGAGCACAGATACGCAGTATTTT.

CDR3 DNA: TGTGCCAGCAGCTTACTCCGGTACACCGGGGAGCTGTTTTTT. Its protein product is CASSLLRYTGELFF. The gene calls are TRBV5-4 and TRBJ2-2; D is uncertain. This CDR3 is 14 amino acids long. Trimming stripped 2 bases from V and 3 bases from J, with 8 bases between. Looked up from germline, CDR1 is SGHNT and CDR2 is YYREEE (reference sequence).

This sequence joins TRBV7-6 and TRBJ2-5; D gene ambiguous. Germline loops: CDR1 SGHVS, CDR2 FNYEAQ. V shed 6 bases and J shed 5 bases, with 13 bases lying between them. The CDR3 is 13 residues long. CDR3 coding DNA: TGTGCCAGCAGTCTCAGTGTATGGGAGACCCAGTACTTC. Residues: CASSLSVWETQYF.

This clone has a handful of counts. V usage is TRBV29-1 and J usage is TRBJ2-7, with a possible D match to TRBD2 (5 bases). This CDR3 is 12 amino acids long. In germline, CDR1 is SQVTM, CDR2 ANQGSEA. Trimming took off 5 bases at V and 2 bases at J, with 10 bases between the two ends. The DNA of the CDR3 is TGCAGCGTTTCAGCCGGGGCCTACGAGCAGTACTTC. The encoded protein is CSVSAGAYEQYF.

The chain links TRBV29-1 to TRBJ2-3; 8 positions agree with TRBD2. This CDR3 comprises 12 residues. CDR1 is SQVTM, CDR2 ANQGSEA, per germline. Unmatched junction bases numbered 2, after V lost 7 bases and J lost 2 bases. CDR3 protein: CSAGGITDTQYF. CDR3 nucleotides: TGCAGCGCGGGGGGGATCACAGATACGCAGTATTTT.

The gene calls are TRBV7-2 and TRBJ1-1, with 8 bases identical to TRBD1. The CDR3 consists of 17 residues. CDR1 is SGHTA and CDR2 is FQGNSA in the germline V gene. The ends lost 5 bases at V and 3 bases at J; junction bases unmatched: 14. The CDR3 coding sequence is TGTGCCAGCAGCCCCGGACAGGGCACCAGCGGGGACACTGAAGCTTTCTTT. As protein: CASSPGQGTSGDTEAFF. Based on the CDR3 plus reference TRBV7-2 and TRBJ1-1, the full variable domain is GAGVSQSPSNKVTEKGKDVELRCDPISGHTALYWYRQSLGQGLEFLIYFQGNSAPDKSGLPSDRFSAERTGGSVSTLTIQRTQQEDSAVYLCASSPGQGTSGDTEAFFGQGTRLTVV.

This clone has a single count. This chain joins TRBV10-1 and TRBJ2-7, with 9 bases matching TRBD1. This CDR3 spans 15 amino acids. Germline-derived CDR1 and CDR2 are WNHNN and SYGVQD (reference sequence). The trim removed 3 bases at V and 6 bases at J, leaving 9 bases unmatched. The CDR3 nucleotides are TGCGCCAGCAGTGACCCCCGGGACAGGGACCGCGAGCAGTACTTC. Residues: CASSDPRDRDREQYF.